These T cell receptor beta chains were read from a single sample in a study of blood T cell repertoires in COVID-19. TCRdb keeps only in-frame clones here, not all; method: immunoSEQ multiplex PCR. The sample gives about 270,000 clones, approximately 80% of which show up once; around 3.7% is in the top ten. The specimen sequenced was peripheral blood. The receptors derive from a woman aged 45-60 years with active or convalescent COVID-19. The CDR3 runs from the conserved cysteine through the conserved F or W. Fields, in order: clone size, D gene, J gene, V gene, CDR3 DNA, CDR3 protein. D genes are given only for firm matches. Clone size is shown for a subset of rows, as once, few, many or a class of expanded clone.

. | . | TRBJ1-2 | TRBV6-5 | TGTGCCAGCAGACAGAGGGCCTTTAACTATGGCTACACCTTC | CASRQRAFNYGYTF
. | . | TRBJ1-2 | TRBV11-2 | TGTGCCAGCAGCTTAGCAGGGATCGGCTACACCTTC | CASSLAGIGYTF
. | TRBD2 | TRBJ2-1 | TRBV19 | TGTGCCAGTAGTATGGGACTAGCCTCCTACAATGAGCAGTTCTTC | CASSMGLASYNEQFF
. | TRBD1 | TRBJ1-1 | TRBV7-8 | TGTGCCAGCAGCTTAGGGCGGGCAGGGGGGAACACTGAAGCTTTCTTT | CASSLGRAGGNTEAFF
once | TRBD2 | TRBJ2-2 | TRBV5-1 | TGCGCCAGCAGCTGGATACGTACTAGCGGGAGATGGACCGGGGAGCTGTTTTTT | CASSWIRTSGRWTGELFF
. | TRBD2 | TRBJ2-1 | TRBV5-4 | TGTGCCATCCCCCTCTCTGCGGGAGGGCCCGGCAATGAGCAGTTCTTC | CAIPLSAGGPGNEQFF
. | . | TRBJ1-5 | TRBV28 | TGTGCCAGCAGTTTACCGCCTGGGGAGGGGAATCAGCCCCAGCATTTT | CASSLPPGEGNQPQHF
. | . | TRBJ2-6 | TRBV5-4 | TGTGCCAGCAGCTTGGTGGGGGCCTCTGGGGCCAACGTCCTGACTTTC | CASSLVGASGANVLTF
. | . | TRBJ1-1 | TRBV6-5 | TGTGCCAGCAGTTACTCGGTGGGGGGGAAGGCTGAAGCTTTCTTT | CASSYSVGGKAEAFF
few | TRBD2 | TRBJ2-1 | TRBV5-1 | TGCGCCAGCAGCCCAGGACTAGCGGGAGCAGAAGAGCAGTTCTTC | CASSPGLAGAEEQFF
. | . | TRBJ1-2 | TRBV28 | TGTGCCAGCAGCCTCACCGGAGTGCGGTCAGCTAACTATGGCTACACCTTC | CASSLTGVRSANYGYTF
. | TRBD1 | TRBJ2-5 | TRBV2 | TGTGCCAGCAGGCGGGACAGGCCGCAAGAGACCCAGTACTTC | CASRRDRPQETQYF
. | . | TRBJ1-5 | TRBV5-1 | TGCGCCAGCAGCTTGGACGGAAACGGGAATCAGCCCCAGCATTTT | CASSLDGNGNQPQHF